Listed below are T cell receptor beta chains from one sample, sequenced in a study of T cell changes during pregnancy in multiple sclerosis. Clones were sequenced by immunoSEQ multiplex PCR, and TCRdb holds only the in-frame ones, with some missing. The sample holds tens of thousands of clones, about 92% seen once. Sequencing used peripheral blood, obtained in the third trimester of pregnancy. These receptor sequences come from a female donor in good health, enrolled as a control in a pregnancy study. The CDR3 runs from the conserved cysteine through the conserved F or W. The order of the fields is J gene, V gene, CDR3 length, clone size, D gene, CDR3 DNA, CDR3 protein. The D gene is left open where the match is weak. Size values are once, few and many counts, or a class for expanded clones, and some rows have none.

TRBJ2-7	TRBV2	13	NA	NA	TGTGCCAGCAGTGAAGACAGGGCCATCGAGCAGTACTTC	CASSEDRAIEQYF
TRBJ2-7	TRBV7-2	13	NA	NA	TGTGCCAGCAGCTTATCTGTTTCCTACGAGCAGTACTTC	CASSLSVSYEQYF
TRBJ2-5	TRBV20-1	11	NA	TRBD1	TGCAGTGCAAACAGGGGAGAGACCCAGTACTTC	CSANRGETQYF
TRBJ1-2	TRBV25-1	12	NA	NA	TGTGCCAGCAGTGAATTCCTCTATGGCTACACCTTC	CASSEFLYGYTF
TRBJ1-3	TRBV21-1	15	NA	NA	TGTGCCACCCGCCCCACAGGTTCCTCTGGAAACACCATATATTTT	CATRPTGSSGNTIYF
TRBJ1-2	TRBV30	14	NA	NA	TGTGCCTTAACCAAACTACACGATATTGGTGGCTACACCTTC	CALTKLHDIGGYTF
TRBJ1-5	TRBV7-2	14	NA	NA	TGTGCCAGCAGCTTAAGGACGGGGAATCAGCCCCAGCATTTT	CASSLRTGNQPQHF
TRBJ1-4	TRBV11-2	13	NA	TRBD1	TGTGCCAGCACCAGGGGGCGTTATGAAAAACTGTTTTTT	CASTRGRYEKLFF
TRBJ2-3	TRBV29-1	14	NA	NA	TGCAGCGTTGAAGTTGCGTCGGGCACAGATACGCAGTATTTT	CSVEVASGTDTQYF
TRBJ2-3	TRBV6-6	15	once	TRBD1	TGTGCCAGCACCCGGACAGGGGGTGGCACAGATACGCAGTATTTT	CASTRTGGGTDTQYF
TRBJ1-2	TRBV6-4	10	NA	NA	TGTGCCAGCATTGCAGCGGGCTACACCTTC	CASIAAGYTF
TRBJ2-1	TRBV30	15	NA	TRBD2	TGTGCTTATAGCCCGGGAAGCGGGAAGGGCAATGAGCAGTTCTTC	CAYSPGSGKGNEQFF
TRBJ1-4	TRBV5-1	13	NA	NA	TGCGCCAGCAGCTTTGGACTAGGGGAAAAACTGTTTTTT	CASSFGLGEKLFF
TRBJ1-2	TRBV18	15	NA	TRBD1	TGTGCCAGCTCACCAGAGGGACAGGGGGCGTCTGGCTACACCTTC	CASSPEGQGASGYTF
TRBJ1-1	TRBV2	15	NA	NA	TGTGCCAGCAGTGCTTTGAACAGGGTAGGGACTGAAGCTTTCTTT	CASSALNRVGTEAFF
TRBJ2-7	TRBV27	15	NA	TRBD2	TGTGCCAGCAGTTACTCGACTAGCGGGGGTTACGAGCAGTACTTC	CASSYSTSGGYEQYF
TRBJ2-3	TRBV7-2	13	NA	TRBD2	TGTGCCAGCAGCTTACGGGAGGAAGATACGCAGTATTTT	CASSLREEDTQYF
TRBJ2-5	TRBV10-3	16	NA	TRBD1	TGTGCCATCAGTGGGGGCTCGAACAGGGGTCAAGAGACCCAGTACTTC	CAISGGSNRGQETQYF
TRBJ1-4	TRBV10-3	13	NA	TRBD1	TGTGCCATCAGCGGGACAGGGTTTGAAAAACTGTTTTTT	CAISGTGFEKLFF
TRBJ2-1	TRBV7-3	16	NA	TRBD1	TGTGCCAGCAGCCCCAGACAGGGAAGTTCCTACAATGAGCAGTTCTTC	CASSPRQGSSYNEQFF
TRBJ2-7	TRBV11-3	16	once	TRBD2	TGTGCCAGCAGCTTAGACCCCGGGGCTAGCGGGTTGGAGCAGTACTTC	CASSLDPGASGLEQYF
TRBJ2-3	TRBV6-5	14	NA	TRBD1	TGTGCCAGCAACCGACAGGGGCTCACAGATACGCAGTATTTT	CASNRQGLTDTQYF
TRBJ2-4	TRBV5-1	16	NA	TRBD1	TGCGCCAGCAGCTTACTGACCGGGACAGGGAAAAACATTCAGTACTTC	CASSLLTGTGKNIQYF
TRBJ2-1	TRBV5-1	18	NA	TRBD2	TGCGCCAGCAGCTCTCCCACTAGCGGGGGAAGCTCCTACAATGAGCAGTTCTTC	CASSSPTSGGSSYNEQFF
TRBJ2-1	TRBV11-2	12	NA	NA	TGTGCCAGCAGCTTATATGAGGATGAGCAGTTCTTC	CASSLYEDEQFF
TRBJ2-3	TRBV9	15	NA	TRBD1	TGTGCCAGCAGCGTACAGGGGGTTTCCACAGATACGCAGTATTTT	CASSVQGVSTDTQYF
TRBJ1-2	TRBV4-1	14	once	NA	TGCGCCAGCAGCCAAGACAGGACATCCTATGGCTACACCTTC	CASSQDRTSYGYTF
TRBJ2-7	TRBV28	15	NA	NA	TGTGCCAGCATAAGCTCGCCTAGCCCTCCCTACGAGCAGTACTTC	CASISSPSPPYEQYF
TRBJ2-1	TRBV2	16	NA	TRBD2	TGTGCCAGCAGTGCCTTAGCGGGAGAACCCTACAATGAGCAGTTCTTC	CASSALAGEPYNEQFF
TRBJ2-1	TRBV6-6	16	NA	TRBD2	TGTGCCAGCAGGACCCGGACTAGCGGGGTTTACAATGAGCAGTTCTTC	CASRTRTSGVYNEQFF
TRBJ2-7	TRBV12-2	14	NA	NA	TGTGCAAGTCGCTTTAGTAGCGCATCCTACGAGCAGTACTTC	CASRFSSASYEQYF
TRBJ1-5	TRBV9	14	NA	TRBD1	TGTGCCAGCAGCCGGGACAGGGCCAATCAGCCCCAGCATTTT	CASSRDRANQPQHF
TRBJ1-2	TRBV5-6	11	NA	NA	TGTGCCAGCAGCTTGGCAGGGTTCCACACCTTC	CASSLAGFHTF